These 3 T cell receptor beta chains were sequenced from one sample in a study of T-cell reconstitution after alpha-beta-depleted transplantation in children. Preparing the TCRbeta library involved the use of unique molecular identifiers. TCRdb re-called the PCR reads with MiXCR, one entry per CDR3 protein. The sample holds 350,000 to 450,000 distinct CDR3 sequences, about an eighth seen once. The specimen comprised PBMCs, sampled from the stem cell graft. The origin of the receptors is a human donor who donated a stem cell graft to a child with Fanconi anemia.

The V gene is TRBV20-1, the J gene TRBJ1-5; D is possibly TRBD1 (5 bases). V was shortened by 0 bases and J by 6 bases, with 15 bases between the two germline ends. Germline CDR1 and CDR2: DFQATT and SNEGSKA (reference sequence). This CDR3 spans 15 amino acids. CDR3 amino acids: CSARESRGFSQPQHF. The CDR3 coding sequence is TGCAGTGCTAGAGAATCGAGGGGCTTCAGTCAGCCCCAGCATTTT.

This clonotype came up a few times. This chain links TRBV5-1 with TRBJ1-2; D is possibly TRBD1 (6 bases). The CDR3 covers 14 residues. V lost 4 bases and J 2 bases, leaving 12 bases between the germline ends. From germline, CDR1 is SGHRS and CDR2 YFSETQ. The CDR3 sequence: CASSGPQGNYGYTF. The DNA for the CDR3 is TGCGCCAGCAGCGGCCCACAGGGAAACTATGGCTACACCTTC. The entire variable domain, with the rest obtained from reference TRBV5-1 and TRBJ1-2, is as follows: KAGVTQTPRYLIKTRGQQVTLSCSPISGHRSVSWYQQTPGQGLQFLFEYFSETQRNKGNFPGRFSGRQFSNSRSEMNVSTLELGDSALYLCASSGPQGNYGYTFGSGTRLTVV.

This clonotype was recorded a few times. V is TRBV9 and J is TRBJ2-7; no reliable D call. The germline V and J ends were trimmed by 4 bases and 3 bases, with 17 bases remaining between them. The CDR3 is 15 residues long. Germline V CDR1 and CDR2: SGDLS, YYNGEE. The CDR3 bases are TGTGCCAGCAGCCGGCAGAGATCAGCCAACTACGAGCAGTACTTC. It codes for CASSRQRSANYEQYF.